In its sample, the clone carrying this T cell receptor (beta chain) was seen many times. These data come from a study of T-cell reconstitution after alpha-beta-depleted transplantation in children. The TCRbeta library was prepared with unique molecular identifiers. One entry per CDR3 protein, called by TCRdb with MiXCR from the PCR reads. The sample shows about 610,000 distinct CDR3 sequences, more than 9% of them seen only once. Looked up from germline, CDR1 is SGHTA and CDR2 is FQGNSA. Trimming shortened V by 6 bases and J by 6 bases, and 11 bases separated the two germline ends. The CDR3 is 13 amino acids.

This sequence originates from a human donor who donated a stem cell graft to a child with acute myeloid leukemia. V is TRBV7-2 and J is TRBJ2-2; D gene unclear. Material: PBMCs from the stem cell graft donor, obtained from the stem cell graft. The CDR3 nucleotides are TGTGCCAGCAGAAGGGCCGGTGCCGGGGAGCTGTTTTTT. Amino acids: CASRRAGAGELFF.